Sequencing of this T cell receptor (beta chain) was carried out in a study of blood T cells in healthy people across ages. Trimming cost V 0 bases and J 5 bases, with 14 bases left between them. This CDR3 is built from 15 residues. Germline V gives CDR1 SGHDT, CDR2 YYEEEE. For the second PCR, which ran for about 7 to 11 cycles, a sample-barcoded 5' primer and a J-beta primer mix were used. TCRdb fed the 5' RACE reads into MiXCR, producing one record per CDR3 protein. The sample has around 750,000 distinct CDR3 sequences; about 55% are singletons. This receptor was identified in a man older than 75 in good health. Sequenced sample: blood. The chain employs TRBV5-6 and TRBJ2-5; possibly TRBD1 for D (6 bases). CDR3 protein: CASSLVSRGHETQYF. CDR3 DNA sequence: TGTGCCAGCAGCTTGGTCAGCAGGGGCCACGAGACCCAGTACTTC.